Listed here are 14 T cell receptor beta chains from one sample, sequenced in a study of blood T cell repertoires in COVID-19. Assay: immunoSEQ multiplex PCR; the TCRdb copy retains only in-frame clones and omits some. In the table there are 200,000 to 250,000 clones, more than 75% of which are singletons. What was sequenced was peripheral blood. These receptors all come from a woman in her sixties or seventies who had recovered from COVID-19.

The CDR3 coding sequence is TGTGCCAGTAGTAACAGGGGACCCCCGGGGAACACTGAAGCTTTCTTT. This codes for CASSNRGPPGNTEAFF. This chain joins TRBV19 and TRBJ1-1; 7 bases fit TRBD1. This CDR3 region has 16 residues. Trimming took 4 bases from V and 1 from J; bases not matched to a gene: 9. Germline assignment: CDR1 LNHDA and CDR2 SQIVND (reference sequence). The complete variable domain, with remaining parts taken from reference TRBV19 and TRBJ1-1, reads DGGITQSPKYLFRKEGQNVTLSCEQNLNHDAMYWYRQDPGQGLRLIYYSQIVNDFQKGDIAEGYSVSREKKESFPLTVTSAQKNPTAFYLCASSNRGPPGNTEAFFGQGTRLTVV.

The genes are TRBV29-1 and TRBJ2-7; 9 bases are a match to TRBD1. The J segment lost 0 bases and the V segment lost 7 bases, leaving 4 bases of the junction unmatched. Germline V gene sequence: CDR1 SQVTM, CDR2 ANQGSEA. The CDR3 consists of 13 residues. CDR3 nucleotides: TGCAGCGCCGGGGACAGGGACTCCTACGAGCAGTACTTC. It translates to CSAGDRDSYEQYF.

The V gene is TRBV11-3, the J gene TRBJ2-7; tentatively, D is TRBD1 (6 bases). V gave up 6 bases and J gave up 5 bases, with 14 bases separating them. Looked up from germline, CDR1 is SGHNT and CDR2 is YENEEA. This CDR3 is 13 amino acids long. The CDR3 DNA is TGTGCCAGCAGTCGAACACAGGGAAACGAGCAGTACTTC. Translated: CASSRTQGNEQYF.

This sequence joins TRBV29-1 and TRBJ1-1, with 8 bases identical to TRBD1. The V gene end was trimmed by 4 bases and the J gene end by 3 bases; junction bases not matched to a gene: 4. The germline gives CDR1 SQVTM, CDR2 ANQGSEA. The CDR3 has 13 amino acids. The CDR3 sequence is CSVATGGDTEAFF. The CDR3 bases are TGCAGCGTTGCAACAGGGGGGGACACTGAAGCTTTCTTT. Complete variable domain (other parts from reference TRBV29-1 and TRBJ1-1): SAVISQKPSRDICQRGTSLTIQCQVDSQVTMMFWYRQQPGQSLTLIATANQGSEATYESGFVIDKFPISRPNLTFSTLTVSNMSPEDSSIYLCSVATGGDTEAFFGQGTRLTVV.

This chain connects TRBV5-1 to TRBJ1-1; D is unresolved. The V gene lost 7 bases and the J gene lost 8 bases, with 21 bases spanning the gap. This CDR3 region has 14 residues. Germline assignment: CDR1 SGHRS and CDR2 YFSETQ. This chain's CDR3 is CASSAGRTSREAFF. As DNA, the CDR3 is TGCGCCAGCTCCGCCGGCAGGACTTCTCGGGAAGCTTTCTTT.

The chain combines TRBV7-3 with TRBJ1-3; D unresolved. The V end lost 5 bases, the J end lost 2 bases, and 13 bases lay between the germline ends. The CDR3 covers 15 residues. The V gene's germline CDR1 is SGHTA and CDR2 FQGTGA. The CDR3 region has the DNA TGTGCCAGCAGCCTCGACGGGGTTGCTGGAAACACCATATATTTT. Translated: CASSLDGVAGNTIYF.

This sequence joins TRBV18 and TRBJ2-2, with a weak D call TRBD1 (5 bases). The germline V gene has CDR1 KGHSH and CDR2 LQKENI. The CDR3 sequence is 15 residues long. Trimming took 5 bases from V and 0 from J, leaving 10 bases between them. For the CDR3, the DNA is TGTGCCAGCTCAGTCAGGGTCGCGAACACCGGGGAGCTGTTTTTT. It is translated as CASSVRVANTGELFF. Drawing the rest from reference TRBV18 and TRBJ2-2, the complete variable domain is NAGVMQNPRHLVRRRGQEARLRCSPMKGHSHVYWYRQLPEEGLKFMVYLQKENIIDESGMPKERFSAEFPKEGPSILRIQQVVRGDSAAYFCASSVRVANTGELFFGEGSRLTVL.

J is TRBJ2-5 and V is TRBV9; the D gene is possibly TRBD2 (5 bases). This CDR3 spans 14 amino acids. V dropped 5 bases and J dropped 3 bases, with 14 bases sitting between them. Germline CDR1 reads SGDLS; CDR2 reads YYNGEE. This CDR3 reads CASRLPGTEETQYF. DNA for the CDR3: TGTGCCAGCAGGCTGCCGGGAACAGAAGAGACCCAGTACTTC.

The rearrangement joins TRBV23-1 to TRBJ2-3, with 9 bases matching TRBD2. TRBV23-1 carries the ORF label, with uncertain function. V was pared by 11 bases and J by 2 bases, with 2 bases of the junction left unmatched. CDR3 size: 12 residues. The CDR3 DNA reads TGCGCCCTAGCGGGGCCCACAGATACGCAGTATTTT. Translation: CALAGPTDTQYF.

This sequence joins TRBV7-2 and TRBJ1-5, with no clear D. CDR3 length equals 13 residues. Trimming removed 0 bases at V and 9 bases at J, with 9 bases between. CDR1 and CDR2 (germline): SGHTA, FQGNSA. Here the CDR3 reads CASSLAVVSPQHF. In DNA form, the CDR3 reads TGTGCCAGCAGCTTAGCCGTAGTGTCGCCCCAGCATTTT.

The chain combines TRBV6-5 with TRBJ1-1; 8 bases are a match to TRBD1. The germline V gene encodes CDR1 MNHEY and CDR2 SVGAGI. J was trimmed by 4 bases and V by 4 bases; bases with no gene match: 8. CDR3 length: 15 amino acids. The CDR3: CASSSTSRGRTEAFF. In DNA form, the CDR3 reads TGTGCCAGCAGTTCCACGTCCAGGGGGCGCACTGAAGCTTTCTTT.

This clone has just a few counts. The chain recombines TRBV7-6 with TRBJ1-4, with D hard to call. This CDR3 region has 17 residues. V was pared by 1 base and J by 2 bases, with 14 bases between. CDR1 and CDR2 (germline): SGHVS, FNYEAQ. In nucleotides, the CDR3 is TGTGCCAGCAGCTTAGATGGCGGGTCTGGGACTAATGAAAAACTGTTTTTT. Protein: CASSLDGGSGTNEKLFF.

J is TRBJ2-7 and V is TRBV7-2; 7 bases are a match to TRBD1. Looked up from germline, CDR1 is SGHTA and CDR2 is FQGNSA. V dropped 4 bases and J dropped 4; count of bases not matched to a gene: 7. The CDR3 totals 14 residues. The CDR3 sequence is CASSSGTDLYEQYF. As DNA, the CDR3 is TGTGCCAGCAGCTCTGGGACAGACCTGTACGAGCAGTACTTC.

The chain carries TRBV11-1 and TRBJ2-1, with D possibly being TRBD2 (5 bases). Germline lookup yields CDR1 SGHAT and CDR2 FQDESV (reference sequence). CDR3 size: 17 residues. V lost 0 bases, J lost 2 bases, and 14 bases lay in between. The CDR3 nucleotides read TGTGCCAGCAGCTTAGCGGTTTACAAAGCGGCCTACAATGAGCAGTTCTTC. Its protein product is CASSLAVYKAAYNEQFF.